The subject of this entry is one TCR beta chain. The antigen is undetermined. The source of the sample is a study of blood T cells in healthy people across ages. Study overall: Template switching picked up about one barcoded beta molecule for each two T cells.

Findings of the study overall: Long-lived and aged donors differed, with more naive CD4+ cells and higher diversity in the long-lived. There was no known CMV status for donors, so expanded clonotype changes were possibly confounded.

The CDR3 is 17 residues long. J was trimmed by 1 base and V by 4 bases; bases with no gene match: 5. Per the germline V gene, CDR1 is DFQATT and CDR2 is SNEGSKA (reference sequence). Sample-barcoded 5' priming and a J-beta primer mix drove a second PCR of about 7 to 12 cycles. TCRdb analysed the 5' RACE reads with MiXCR anew, one entry per CDR3 protein. Among about 800,000 distinct CDR3 sequences listed, 58% were seen once. The sequencing sample was made of blood. This TCR was recovered from a man under 40 in good health. This chain uses TRBV20-1 with TRBJ2-1, with TRBD2 matching over 15 bases. CDR3 loop: CSATGLAGGPSYNEQFF. CDR3 bases: TGCAGTGCTACAGGACTAGCGGGAGGGCCGTCCTACAATGAGCAGTTCTTC.